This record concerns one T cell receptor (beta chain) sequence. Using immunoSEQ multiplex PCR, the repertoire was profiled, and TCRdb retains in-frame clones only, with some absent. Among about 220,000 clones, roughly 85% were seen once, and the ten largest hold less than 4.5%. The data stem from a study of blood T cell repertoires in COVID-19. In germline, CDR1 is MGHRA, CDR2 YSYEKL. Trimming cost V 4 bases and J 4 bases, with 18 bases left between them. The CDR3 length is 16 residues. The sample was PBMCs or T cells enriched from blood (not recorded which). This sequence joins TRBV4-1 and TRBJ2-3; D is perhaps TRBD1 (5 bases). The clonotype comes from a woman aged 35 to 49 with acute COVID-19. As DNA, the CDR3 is TGCGCCAGCAGCCTCTACCCGGGTGTAGGGGCAGATACGCAGTATTTT. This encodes CASSLYPGVGADTQYF.